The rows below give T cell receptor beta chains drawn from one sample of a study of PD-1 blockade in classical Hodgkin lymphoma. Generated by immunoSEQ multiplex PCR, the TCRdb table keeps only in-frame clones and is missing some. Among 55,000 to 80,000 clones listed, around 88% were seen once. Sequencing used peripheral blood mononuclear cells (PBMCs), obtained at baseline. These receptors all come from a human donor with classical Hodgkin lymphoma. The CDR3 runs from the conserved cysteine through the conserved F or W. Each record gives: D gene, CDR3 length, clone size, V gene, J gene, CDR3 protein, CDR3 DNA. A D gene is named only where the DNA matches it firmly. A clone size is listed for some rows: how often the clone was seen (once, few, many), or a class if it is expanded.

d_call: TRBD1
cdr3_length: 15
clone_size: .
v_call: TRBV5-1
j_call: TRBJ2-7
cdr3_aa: CASSLDTGGLYEQYF
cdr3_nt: TGCGCCAGCAGCTTGGACACAGGGGGCCTCTACGAGCAGTACTTC

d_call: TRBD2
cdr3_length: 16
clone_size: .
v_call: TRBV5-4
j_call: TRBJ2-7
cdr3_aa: CASSPTILAGGYEQYF
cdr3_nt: TGTGCCAGCAGCCCGACGATACTAGCGGGGGGTTACGAGCAGTACTTC

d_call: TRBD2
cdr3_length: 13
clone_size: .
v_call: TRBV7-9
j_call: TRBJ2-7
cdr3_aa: CATRSGGSYEQYF
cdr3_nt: TGTGCCACCCGTAGCGGGGGCTCCTACGAGCAGTACTTC

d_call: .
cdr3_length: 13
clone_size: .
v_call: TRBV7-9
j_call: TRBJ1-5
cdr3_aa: CASTQGGGQPQHF
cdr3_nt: TGTGCCAGCACCCAGGGTGGAGGACAGCCCCAGCATTTT

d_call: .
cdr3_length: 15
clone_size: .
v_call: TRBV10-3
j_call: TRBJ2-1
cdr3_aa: CAISESQVEGHEQFF
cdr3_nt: TGTGCCATCAGTGAGTCTCAGGTAGAGGGACATGAGCAGTTCTTC

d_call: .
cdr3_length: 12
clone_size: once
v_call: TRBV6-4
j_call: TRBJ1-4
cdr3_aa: CASSGPSGKLFF
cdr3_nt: TGTGCCAGCAGTGGCCCAAGTGGGAAACTGTTTTTT

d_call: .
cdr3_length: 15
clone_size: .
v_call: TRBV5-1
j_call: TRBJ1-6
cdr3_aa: CASSFGAGNNSPLHF
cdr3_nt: TGCGCCAGCAGCTTTGGGGCAGGGAATAATTCACCCCTCCACTTT

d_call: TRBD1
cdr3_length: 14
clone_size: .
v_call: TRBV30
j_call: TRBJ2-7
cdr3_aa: CAWSADRGTYEQYF
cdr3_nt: TGTGCCTGGAGTGCCGACAGGGGAACCTACGAGCAGTACTTC

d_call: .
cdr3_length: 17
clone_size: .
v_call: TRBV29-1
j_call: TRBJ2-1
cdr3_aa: CSVELFGGSSSYNEQFF
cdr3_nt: TGCAGCGTTGAGCTATTTGGCGGGTCGAGCTCCTACAATGAGCAGTTCTTC

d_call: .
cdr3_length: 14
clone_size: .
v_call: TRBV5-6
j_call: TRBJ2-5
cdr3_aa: CASSLVGQKETQYF
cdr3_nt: TGTGCCAGCAGCTTGGTAGGACAAAAAGAGACCCAGTACTTC

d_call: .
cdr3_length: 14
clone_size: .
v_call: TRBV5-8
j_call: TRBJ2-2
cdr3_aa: CARPGTGGVGELFF
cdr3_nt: TGTGCCAGACCGGGAACAGGGGGGGTCGGGGAGCTGTTTTTT

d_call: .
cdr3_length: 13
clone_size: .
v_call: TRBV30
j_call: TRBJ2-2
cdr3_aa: CAWSVQYTGELFF
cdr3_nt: TGTGCCTGGAGTGTACAATACACCGGGGAGCTGTTTTTT

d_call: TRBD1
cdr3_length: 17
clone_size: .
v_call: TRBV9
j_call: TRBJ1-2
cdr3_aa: CASSVGDSRDINYGYTF
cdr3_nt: TGTGCCAGCAGCGTTGGGGACAGCCGAGACATAAACTATGGCTACACCTTC

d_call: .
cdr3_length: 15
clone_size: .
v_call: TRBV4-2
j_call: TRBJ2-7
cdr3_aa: CASSRWDTESGEQYF
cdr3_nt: TGTGCCAGCAGCCGATGGGACACCGAGTCCGGCGAGCAGTACTTC

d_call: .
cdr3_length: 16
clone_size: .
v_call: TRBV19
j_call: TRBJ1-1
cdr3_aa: CASSIEGGQKGTEAFF
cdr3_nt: TGTGCCAGTAGTATAGAAGGAGGCCAGAAGGGAACTGAAGCTTTCTTT

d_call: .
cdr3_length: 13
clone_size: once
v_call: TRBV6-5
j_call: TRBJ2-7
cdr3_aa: CASSYDDSYEQYF
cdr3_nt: TGTGCCAGCAGTTACGATGACTCCTACGAGCAGTACTTC

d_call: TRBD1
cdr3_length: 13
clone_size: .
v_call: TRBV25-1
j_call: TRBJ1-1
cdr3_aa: CASSATGGTEAFF
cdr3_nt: TGTGCCAGCAGTGCGACAGGGGGCACTGAAGCTTTCTTT

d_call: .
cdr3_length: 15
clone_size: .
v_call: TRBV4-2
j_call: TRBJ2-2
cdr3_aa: CASSQRAGDGEELFF
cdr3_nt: TGTGCCAGCAGCCAAAGAGCAGGGGATGGCGAGGAGCTGTTTTTT

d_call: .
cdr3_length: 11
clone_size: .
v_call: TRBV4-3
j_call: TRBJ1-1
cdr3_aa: CASSQGVEAFF
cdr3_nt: TGCGCCAGCAGCCAAGGGGTTGAAGCTTTCTTT

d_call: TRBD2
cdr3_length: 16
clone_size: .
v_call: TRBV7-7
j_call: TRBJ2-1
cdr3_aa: CASSSRAGAPYNEQFF
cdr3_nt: TGTGCCAGCAGTTCCCGAGCGGGGGCACCGTACAATGAGCAGTTCTTC

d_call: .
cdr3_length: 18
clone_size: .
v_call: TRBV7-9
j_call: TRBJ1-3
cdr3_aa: CASSLALTGQSSGNTIYF
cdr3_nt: TGTGCCAGCAGCTTAGCCCTCACTGGACAGAGCTCTGGAAACACCATATATTTT

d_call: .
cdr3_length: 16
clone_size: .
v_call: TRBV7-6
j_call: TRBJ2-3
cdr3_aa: CASSSLSGSSTDTQYF
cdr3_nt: TGTGCCAGCAGCTCTCTTAGCGGCTCAAGCACAGATACGCAGTATTTT

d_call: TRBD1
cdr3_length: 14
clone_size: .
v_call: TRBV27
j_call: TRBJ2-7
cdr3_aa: CASSPRTGGYEQYF
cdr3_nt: TGTGCCAGCAGTCCTCGGACAGGGGGCTACGAGCAGTACTTC

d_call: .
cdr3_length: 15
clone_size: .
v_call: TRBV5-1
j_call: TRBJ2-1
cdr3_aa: CASSLVRGAENEQFF
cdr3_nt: TGCGCCAGCAGCTTGGTCCGGGGGGCGGAGAATGAGCAGTTCTTC

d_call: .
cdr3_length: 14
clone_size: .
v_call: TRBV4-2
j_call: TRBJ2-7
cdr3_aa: CASSQGDHSGEQYF
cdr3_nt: TGTGCCAGCAGCCAAGGGGACCACTCTGGCGAGCAGTACTTC

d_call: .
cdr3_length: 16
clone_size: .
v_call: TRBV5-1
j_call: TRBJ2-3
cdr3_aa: CASSSVLDGGPDTQYF
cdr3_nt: TGCGCCAGCAGTAGTGTTTTGGACGGCGGACCAGATACGCAGTATTTT

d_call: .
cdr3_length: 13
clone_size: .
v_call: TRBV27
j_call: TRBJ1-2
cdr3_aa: CASSLSGVDGYTF
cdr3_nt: TGTGCCAGCAGTTTGTCGGGGGTCGATGGCTACACCTTC

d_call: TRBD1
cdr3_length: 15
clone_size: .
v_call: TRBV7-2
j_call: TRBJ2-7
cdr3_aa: CASSSYRGFPYEQYF
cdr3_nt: TGTGCCAGCAGCTCCTACAGGGGGTTTCCCTACGAGCAGTACTTC